This T cell receptor (beta chain) was obtained from a study of shared clonotypes between healthy human individuals. At the level of the study: The donors, a couple of women and a few men, were aged 18 to 49.

General study results and limits: Naive subsets generally had larger estimated richness than memory subsets. Clonotypes shared by all four sorted-subset donors had higher generation probabilities than non-shared clonotypes.

A note on this clone: The antigen is not known.

Trimming stripped 5 bases from V and 0 bases from J, with 14 bases between. Germline-derived CDR1 and CDR2 are GTSNPN and SVGIG (reference sequence). CDR3 length: 15 amino acids. Here immunoSEQ multiplex PCR was the method, and the copy in TCRdb shows in-frame clones only, minus some. Of millions of clones listed, 85% to 95% were seen once; the top ten hold about 0.37%. The chain carries TRBV30 and TRBJ2-4, with a possible D match to TRBD2 (6 bases). This clonotype was obtained from a man aged 18 to 29 in good health. Some clones in this sample may be carry-over from other donors' samples. The specimen sequenced was naive CD4+ T cells from PBMCs. Subset meaning: CD45RA+ positively selected. Here the CDR3 DNA reads TGTGCCTGGGCCGGGACTCCTTTAGCCAAAAACATTCAGTACTTC. This translates into CAWAGTPLAKNIQYF.